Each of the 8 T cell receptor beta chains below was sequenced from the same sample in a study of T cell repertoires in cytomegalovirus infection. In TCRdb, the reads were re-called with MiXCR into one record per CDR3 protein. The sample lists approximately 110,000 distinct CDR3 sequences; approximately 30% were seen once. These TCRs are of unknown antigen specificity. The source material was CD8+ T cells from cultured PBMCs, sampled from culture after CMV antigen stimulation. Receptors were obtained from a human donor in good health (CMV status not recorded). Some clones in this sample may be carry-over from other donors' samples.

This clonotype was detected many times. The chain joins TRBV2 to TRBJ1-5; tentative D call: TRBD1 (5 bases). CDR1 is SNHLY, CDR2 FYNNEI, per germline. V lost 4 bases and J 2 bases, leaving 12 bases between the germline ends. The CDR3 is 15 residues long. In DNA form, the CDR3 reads TGTGCCAGCAGTGGGGATAAAGGGGGCAATCAGCCCCAGCATTTT. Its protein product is CASSGDKGGNQPQHF. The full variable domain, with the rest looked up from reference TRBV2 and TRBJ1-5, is EPEVTQTPSHQVTQMGQEVILRCVPISNHLYFYWYRQILGQKVEFLVSFYNNEISEKSEIFDDQFSVERPDGSNFTLKIRSTKLEDSAMYFCASSGDKGGNQPQHFGDGTRLSIL.

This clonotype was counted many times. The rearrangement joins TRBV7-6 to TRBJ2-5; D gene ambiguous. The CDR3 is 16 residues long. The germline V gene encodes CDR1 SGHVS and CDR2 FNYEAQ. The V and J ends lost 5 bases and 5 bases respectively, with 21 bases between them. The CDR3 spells CASSPHLGPNWETQYF. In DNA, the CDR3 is TGTGCCAGCAGCCCACACCTCGGACCGAATTGGGAGACCCAGTACTTC.

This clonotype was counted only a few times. In DNA form, the CDR3 reads TGTGCCAGCACCGCAATTTGGGGGCCTGGTACTGAAGCTTTCTTT. It encodes CASTAIWGPGTEAFF. This chain links TRBV12-3 or TRBV12-4 with TRBJ1-1; a weak D match, TRBD1 (6 bases). Trimming left V 7 bases short and J 5 bases short, with 20 bases between. CDR3 length equals 15 residues.

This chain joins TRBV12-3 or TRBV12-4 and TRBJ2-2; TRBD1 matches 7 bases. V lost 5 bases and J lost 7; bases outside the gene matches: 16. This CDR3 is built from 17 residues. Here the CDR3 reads CASSPARQGTKDGELFF. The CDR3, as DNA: TGTGCCAGCAGTCCGGCCCGACAGGGAACGAAGGACGGGGAGCTGTTTTTT.

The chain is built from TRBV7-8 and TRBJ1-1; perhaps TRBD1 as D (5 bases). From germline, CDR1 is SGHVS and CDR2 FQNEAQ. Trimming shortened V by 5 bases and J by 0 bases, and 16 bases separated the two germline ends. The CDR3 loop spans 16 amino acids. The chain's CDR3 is CASSDPGHNMNTEAFF. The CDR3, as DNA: TGTGCCAGCAGCGATCCGGGGCATAACATGAACACTGAAGCTTTCTTT.

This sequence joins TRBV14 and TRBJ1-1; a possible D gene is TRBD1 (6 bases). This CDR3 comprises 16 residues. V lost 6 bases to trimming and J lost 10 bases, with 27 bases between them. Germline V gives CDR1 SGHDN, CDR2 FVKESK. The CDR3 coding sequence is TGTGCCAGCAGTCACCAGGGGACCGGCTTAATTGGAGGAGCTTTCTTT. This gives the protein CASSHQGTGLIGGAFF.

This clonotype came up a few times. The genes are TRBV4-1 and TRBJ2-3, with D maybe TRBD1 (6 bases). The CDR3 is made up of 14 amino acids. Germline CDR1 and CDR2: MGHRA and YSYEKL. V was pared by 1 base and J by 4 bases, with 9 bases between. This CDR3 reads CASSQVGTSDTQYF. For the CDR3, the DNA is TGCGCCAGCAGCCAAGTCGGGACATCAGATACGCAGTATTTT.

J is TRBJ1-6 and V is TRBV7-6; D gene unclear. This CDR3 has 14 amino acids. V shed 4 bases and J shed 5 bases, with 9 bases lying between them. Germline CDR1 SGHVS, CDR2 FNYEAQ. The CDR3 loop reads CASSSGYNNSPLHF. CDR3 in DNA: TGTGCCAGCAGCTCCGGATATAATAATTCACCCCTCCACTTT.